The source of this T cell receptor (beta chain) is a study of spatial heterogeneity in lung cancer. Germline V gene lookup returns CDR1 SGHVS and CDR2 FNYEAQ. The CDR3 totals 10 residues. The V end was cut by 6 bases, the J end by 6 bases, with 3 bases between. The time point here: sample taken at primary tumor resection. This clonotype appeared many times. Its antigen is currently unknown. This beta chain is off target for a library built for alpha chains, so its abundance means little. TCRdb re-analysed the 5' RACE reads in MiXCR, keeping a single row per CDR3 protein. The sample records 7,300 or so distinct CDR3 sequences, 14% being singletons. Study conclusions and caveats: Tumoral mutation counts were tracked by counts of expanded intratumoral alpha and beta TCRs.

This material consisted of lung tumor tissue, taken at surgery. This sequence was found in a female donor with early-stage non-small cell lung cancer. This chain joins TRBV7-6 and TRBJ2-4; no firm D call. This CDR3 reads CASSLNIQYF. The CDR3 DNA follows: TGTGCCAGCAGTTTAAACATTCAGTACTTC.